The T cell receptor beta chain under discussion was sequenced for a study of PD-L1 blockade in urothelial cancer. The wider study: The year 2014 saw patients start atezolizumab, 1,200 mg intravenously every 3 weeks. Male sex and bladder-origin urothelial cancer were recorded for about 85% of the roughly 30 patients. Timepoints chosen for blood analysis were 3 weeks (second dose) and 6 weeks after treatment start. Blood gave a median approximately 140,000 T cells.

Profiling relied on immunoSEQ multiplex PCR, and the TCRdb table lists in-frame clones only, not all of them. Found here are roughly 39,000 clones, more than 85% of them singletons; the top ten hold about 11%. V dropped 5 bases and J dropped 1; count of bases not matched to a gene: 6. This CDR3 region has 15 residues. Germline values: CDR1 SEHNR, CDR2 FQNEAQ (reference sequence). Specified time point: pretreatment peripheral blood. The receptor's source is a woman aged 55 to 70 with urothelial cancer. This chain joins TRBV7-9 and TRBJ1-1; 8 nucleotides line up with TRBD1. This specimen consisted of PBMCs, obtained around atezolizumab (anti-PD-L1) treatment. The CDR3 sequence is CASSLRTGRNTEAFF. Here the CDR3 DNA reads TGTGCCAGCAGCCTGAGGACAGGGCGGAACACTGAAGCTTTCTTT.